A selection of T cell receptor beta chains follows, all from one sample in a study of response to subunit inactivated influenza vaccine. MiXCR, applied by TCRdb to the RT-PCR reads, yields one record per CDR3 protein. The sample lists about 540,000 distinct CDR3 sequences, approximately 14% seen once, with approximately 10% in the top ten. The sequences come from PBMCs from blood, collected 12 days after vaccination. The receptors here all came from a man aged 50-60 years who received an inactivated influenza vaccine. CDR3s include the opening cysteine and the closing phenylalanine or tryptophan. Each record gives: D gene, J gene, clone size, V gene, CDR3 DNA, CDR3 protein. A D gene is named only where the DNA matches it firmly. Not every row has a clone size; where given, it reads once, few, many or a size class.

d_gene: TRBD1; j_gene: TRBJ2-7; abundance: -; v_gene: TRBV5-1; CDR3nt: TGCGCCAGCAGCCCCACAGGGGGCGGGGTAGACGAGCAGTACTTC; CDR3aa: CASSPTGGGVDEQYF
d_gene: TRBD2; j_gene: TRBJ2-1; abundance: -; v_gene: TRBV4-3; CDR3nt: TGCGCCAGCAGCCACGTCCAAACAGCGGGAAACAATGAGCAGTTCTTC; CDR3aa: CASSHVQTAGNNEQFF
d_gene: TRBD1; j_gene: TRBJ2-3; abundance: -; v_gene: TRBV11-1; CDR3nt: TGTGCCAGCAGCTCCCTCCCGCCGCCGGGACAGGCATCAGATACGCAGTATTTT; CDR3aa: CASSSLPPPGQASDTQYF
d_gene: TRBD2; j_gene: TRBJ2-1; abundance: -; v_gene: TRBV6-2/TRBV6-3; CDR3nt: TGTGCCACCCTCCGAGCGGGAGTGGATCAGCAGTTCTTC; CDR3aa: CATLRAGVDQQFF
d_gene: -; j_gene: TRBJ2-5; abundance: -; v_gene: TRBV2; CDR3nt: TGTGCCAGCAGTGAATGGGGACAAGAGACCCAGTACTTC; CDR3aa: CASSEWGQETQYF
d_gene: TRBD1; j_gene: TRBJ2-7; abundance: few; v_gene: TRBV5-6; CDR3nt: TGTGCCAGCAGCACCCGGGACAGGGTTACCTACGAGCAGTACTTC; CDR3aa: CASSTRDRVTYEQYF
d_gene: -; j_gene: TRBJ1-6; abundance: few; v_gene: TRBV27; CDR3nt: TGTGCCAGCAGATCCCAGGGGTTATTTTCACCCCTCCACTTT; CDR3aa: CASRSQGLFSPLHF
d_gene: -; j_gene: TRBJ2-7; abundance: many; v_gene: TRBV5-1; CDR3nt: TGCGCCAGCAGGGTTTCGGACTCCTACGAGCAGTACTTC; CDR3aa: CASRVSDSYEQYF
d_gene: -; j_gene: TRBJ1-5; abundance: -; v_gene: TRBV10-3; CDR3nt: TGTGCCATCAGTGAGGGGGGTTTGCGCAATCAGCCCCAGCATTTT; CDR3aa: CAISEGGLRNQPQHF
d_gene: -; j_gene: TRBJ2-1; abundance: -; v_gene: TRBV15; CDR3nt: TGTGCCACCAGCTACCGTGCCTACAATGAGCAGTTCTTC; CDR3aa: CATSYRAYNEQFF
d_gene: TRBD1; j_gene: TRBJ2-7; abundance: few; v_gene: TRBV4-3; CDR3nt: TGCGCCAGCAGCCAGGGGACAGGGGGTATCTCCTACGAGCAGTACTTC; CDR3aa: CASSQGTGGISYEQYF
d_gene: -; j_gene: TRBJ2-1; abundance: few; v_gene: TRBV28; CDR3nt: TGTGCCAGCAGTTCTTGGAGGGGAATCCACAATGAGCAGTTCTTC; CDR3aa: CASSSWRGIHNEQFF
d_gene: TRBD1; j_gene: TRBJ1-4; abundance: -; v_gene: TRBV5-6; CDR3nt: TGTGCCAGCAGCGGGACAGGGTATCCTAATGAAAAACTGTTTTTT; CDR3aa: CASSGTGYPNEKLFF
d_gene: TRBD2; j_gene: TRBJ2-4; abundance: few; v_gene: TRBV6-1; CDR3nt: TGTGCCAGCAGTATAAGCGGGAATCTAGCCAAAAACATTCAGTACTTC; CDR3aa: CASSISGNLAKNIQYF
d_gene: TRBD2; j_gene: TRBJ2-5; abundance: -; v_gene: TRBV14; CDR3nt: TGTGCCAGCAGCCAAGCGGCGGGAGCAACCTATAAGGGGACCCAGTACTTC; CDR3aa: CASSQAAGATYKGTQYF
d_gene: TRBD2; j_gene: TRBJ2-1; abundance: few; v_gene: TRBV4-2; CDR3nt: TGTGCCAGCAGCCAAGATTTGTATGGTAGCGGGGCCCATGAGCAGTTCTTC; CDR3aa: CASSQDLYGSGAHEQFF
d_gene: -; j_gene: TRBJ2-3; abundance: -; v_gene: TRBV2; CDR3nt: TGTGCCAGCAGTGAGTTGGGGCAGGTCGGCACAGATACGCAGTATTTT; CDR3aa: CASSELGQVGTDTQYF
d_gene: -; j_gene: TRBJ2-7; abundance: many; v_gene: TRBV12-3/TRBV12-4; CDR3nt: TGTGCCAGCAGTTTAGCGCGAAGGGGATCGGGGGAGCAGTACTTC; CDR3aa: CASSLARRGSGEQYF
d_gene: -; j_gene: TRBJ2-6; abundance: -; v_gene: TRBV7-2; CDR3nt: TGTGCCAGCAGCTTAAGGGGGGACAGCTCTGGGGCCAACGTCCTGACTTTC; CDR3aa: CASSLRGDSSGANVLTF
d_gene: -; j_gene: TRBJ2-2; abundance: few; v_gene: TRBV6-2/TRBV6-3; CDR3nt: TGTGCCAGCAGTTACTCGATTGGGGGGATCGGGGAGCTGTTTTTT; CDR3aa: CASSYSIGGIGELFF
d_gene: TRBD2; j_gene: TRBJ2-7; abundance: -; v_gene: TRBV19; CDR3nt: TGTGCCAGTAGTAAGGGACTAGCGGGGGGAACCTACGAGCAGTACTTC; CDR3aa: CASSKGLAGGTYEQYF
d_gene: -; j_gene: TRBJ1-1; abundance: many; v_gene: TRBV6-1; CDR3nt: TGTGCCAGCAGGGGCAGGCTCGGGGTGAACACTGAAGCTTTCTTT; CDR3aa: CASRGRLGVNTEAFF
d_gene: TRBD1; j_gene: TRBJ1-5; abundance: -; v_gene: TRBV12-3/TRBV12-4; CDR3nt: TGTGCCAGCAGTCCGGACAGGGGGCCTCAGCCCCAGCATTTT; CDR3aa: CASSPDRGPQPQHF
d_gene: -; j_gene: TRBJ2-5; abundance: few; v_gene: TRBV7-2; CDR3nt: TGTGCCAGCAGCTTAGCGCTAGGGATCCAGACCCAGTACTTC; CDR3aa: CASSLALGIQTQYF
d_gene: TRBD1; j_gene: TRBJ2-7; abundance: many; v_gene: TRBV5-1; CDR3nt: TGCGCCAGCAGCTTGCCTGGGACAGGGGCATACGAGCAGTACTTC; CDR3aa: CASSLPGTGAYEQYF
d_gene: TRBD2; j_gene: TRBJ2-1; abundance: -; v_gene: TRBV20-1; CDR3nt: TGCAGTGCGGACCCCCCGGGCGGGAGGTACAATGAGCAGTTCTTC; CDR3aa: CSADPPGGRYNEQFF
d_gene: -; j_gene: TRBJ2-3; abundance: -; v_gene: TRBV10-3; CDR3nt: TGTGCCATCAGTGAGACAGCGGCGACTAGCACAGATACGCAGTATTTT; CDR3aa: CAISETAATSTDTQYF
d_gene: -; j_gene: TRBJ2-5; abundance: many; v_gene: TRBV18; CDR3nt: TGTGCCAGCTCACCACTAAGAGAGACCCAGTACTTC; CDR3aa: CASSPLRETQYF
d_gene: TRBD2; j_gene: TRBJ2-5; abundance: many; v_gene: TRBV15; CDR3nt: TGTGCCACTCGGGGGGGAGAGACCCAGTACTTC; CDR3aa: CATRGGETQYF